These T cell receptor beta chains were read from a single sample in a study of blood T cell repertoires in COVID-19. The assay was immunoSEQ multiplex PCR, and TCRdb's table has in-frame clones only and misses some. This table has 400,000 to 500,000 clones, 88% appearing once. Material: PBMCs or T cells enriched from blood (not recorded which). The receptors originated from a woman aged 18-29 years who had been exposed to COVID-19. Both conserved end residues are part of each CDR3. A D gene is named only where the DNA matches it firmly. The size of a clone is reported for some rows only, either as once, few or many, or as a class for expanded clones.

J: TRBJ2-1
V: TRBV27
D: TRBD2
size: .
CDR3: CASSFGTSSDNEQFF
DNA: TGTGCCAGCTCTTTCGGGACTAGCTCAGACAATGAGCAGTTCTTC

J: TRBJ2-1
V: TRBV4-1
D: TRBD2
size: .
CDR3: CASSQDVAGTVLIEQFF
DNA: TGCGCCAGCAGCCAAGATGTAGCGGGAACCGTCCTTATTGAGCAGTTCTTC

J: TRBJ1-5
V: TRBV14
D: TRBD1
size: few
CDR3: CASSKGQGNQPQHF
DNA: TGTGCCAGCAGCAAGGGACAGGGGAATCAGCCCCAGCATTTT

J: TRBJ1-2
V: TRBV14
D: TRBD1
size: .
CDR3: CASSQAGLWDSSNYGYTF
DNA: TGTGCCAGCAGCCAAGCGGGTCTTTGGGACAGCTCTAACTATGGCTACACCTTC

J: TRBJ1-1
V: TRBV6-2/TRBV6-3
D: TRBD1
size: .
CDR3: CASSLQGRSTEAFF
DNA: TGTGCCAGCAGTTTACAGGGGCGCAGCACTGAAGCTTTCTTT

J: TRBJ2-1
V: TRBV24-1
D: .
size: .
CDR3: CATSDLGQGSYNEQFF
DNA: TGTGCCACCAGTGATTTAGGGCAGGGGTCCTACAATGAGCAGTTCTTC

J: TRBJ2-1
V: TRBV11-2
D: .
size: few
CDR3: CASSLISVEQFF
DNA: TGTGCCAGCAGCTTAATCTCGGTAGAGCAGTTCTTC

J: TRBJ1-4
V: TRBV5-4
D: TRBD1
size: .
CDR3: CASSAPGQGNEKLFF
DNA: TGTGCCAGCAGCGCCCCGGGACAGGGTAATGAAAAACTGTTTTTT

J: TRBJ2-1
V: TRBV29-1
D: .
size: .
CDR3: CSGEGGRSYNEQFF
DNA: TGCAGCGGCGAGGGGGGGAGGTCCTACAATGAGCAGTTCTTC

J: TRBJ1-1
V: TRBV18
D: TRBD1
size: .
CDR3: CASSQAPGQGAQVETEAFF
DNA: TGTGCCAGCTCACAAGCTCCGGGACAGGGGGCCCAGGTGGAGACTGAAGCTTTCTTT

J: TRBJ2-1
V: TRBV6-4
D: TRBD1
size: few
CDR3: CASSDSGQGNNEQFF
DNA: TGTGCCAGCAGTGACTCGGGACAGGGTAACAATGAGCAGTTCTTC

J: TRBJ1-5
V: TRBV27
D: .
size: .
CDR3: CASSLRRSNQPQHF
DNA: TGTGCCAGCAGTTTAAGGCGGTCGAATCAGCCCCAGCATTTT

J: TRBJ2-7
V: TRBV2
D: TRBD2
size: .
CDR3: CASTVLAGNYEQYF
DNA: TGTGCCAGCACGGTACTAGCGGGAAACTACGAGCAGTACTTC

J: TRBJ2-5
V: TRBV3-1/TRBV3-2
D: TRBD2
size: .
CDR3: CASSRQSGTSGQETQYF
DNA: TGTGCCAGCAGCCGCCAATCAGGGACTAGCGGCCAAGAGACCCAGTACTTC

J: TRBJ2-5
V: TRBV6-5
D: .
size: .
CDR3: CASSYPPSKETQYF
DNA: TGTGCCAGCAGTTACCCCCCTAGCAAAGAGACCCAGTACTTC

J: TRBJ1-1
V: TRBV7-2
D: .
size: many
CDR3: CASSLVSVNTEAFF
DNA: TGTGCCAGCAGCTTAGTTTCCGTGAACACTGAAGCTTTCTTT

J: TRBJ2-1
V: TRBV4-2
D: TRBD2
size: .
CDR3: CASSPKLAGPYNEQFF
DNA: TGTGCCAGCAGCCCGAAACTAGCGGGGCCCTACAATGAGCAGTTCTTC

J: TRBJ1-4
V: TRBV6-5
D: .
size: .
CDR3: CASSWVGGDNEKLFF
DNA: TGTGCCAGCAGTTGGGTAGGGGGGGATAATGAAAAACTGTTTTTT

J: TRBJ2-7
V: TRBV5-4
D: TRBD1
size: once
CDR3: CASSSPGQDGEQYF
DNA: TGTGCCAGCAGCTCGCCGGGACAGGATGGGGAGCAGTACTTC

J: TRBJ2-1
V: TRBV28
D: TRBD2
size: once
CDR3: CASSPGLAYNEQFF
DNA: TGTGCCAGCAGCCCGGGACTAGCCTACAATGAGCAGTTCTTC

J: TRBJ2-7
V: TRBV7-2
D: .
size: .
CDR3: CASSLAQQGYEQYF
DNA: TGTGCCAGCAGCTTAGCGCAACAGGGCTACGAGCAGTACTTC

J: TRBJ2-3
V: TRBV5-1
D: .
size: .
CDR3: CASSLGPGGTDTQYF
DNA: TGCGCCAGCAGCTTGGGCCCAGGGGGCACAGATACGCAGTATTTT

J: TRBJ1-6
V: TRBV11-2
D: .
size: .
CDR3: CASSFGGIESPLHF
DNA: TGTGCCAGCAGCTTCGGGGGGATAGAATCACCCCTCCACTTT

J: TRBJ2-5
V: TRBV6-5
D: TRBD1
size: once
CDR3: CASSYRTGVETQYF
DNA: TGTGCCAGCAGTTATCGGACAGGGGTAGAGACCCAGTACTTC

J: TRBJ1-2
V: TRBV24-1
D: TRBD1
size: once
CDR3: CATSGTGYGYTF
DNA: TGTGCCACCAGTGGGACAGGCTATGGCTACACCTTC

J: TRBJ1-2
V: TRBV29-1
D: TRBD1
size: .
CDR3: CSEIRGDYGYTF
DNA: TGCAGCGAGATCAGGGGGGACTATGGCTACACCTTC

J: TRBJ1-2
V: TRBV14
D: .
size: .
CDR3: CASSQENFRVTNYGYTF
DNA: TGTGCCAGCAGCCAAGAAAACTTCAGGGTTACTAACTATGGCTACACCTTC

J: TRBJ2-7
V: TRBV27
D: .
size: .
CDR3: CASSRDKGEQYF
DNA: TGTGCCAGCAGCCGGGACAAAGGCGAGCAGTACTTC

J: TRBJ2-1
V: TRBV28
D: .
size: .
CDR3: CASSLRYEQFF
DNA: TGTGCCAGCAGTTTACGGTATGAGCAGTTCTTC

J: TRBJ1-2
V: TRBV7-2
D: .
size: .
CDR3: CASSDWTVYGYTF
DNA: TGTGCCAGCAGCGACTGGACAGTCTATGGCTACACCTTC

J: TRBJ2-7
V: TRBV11-2
D: TRBD1
size: .
CDR3: CASSHTRDRGNPYEQYF
DNA: TGTGCCAGCAGCCACACCCGGGACAGGGGGAATCCCTACGAGCAGTACTTC

J: TRBJ1-4
V: TRBV28
D: TRBD1
size: .
CDR3: CASSPRQGREKLFF
DNA: TGTGCCAGCAGTCCCCGACAGGGGAGGGAAAAACTGTTTTTT

J: TRBJ1-5
V: TRBV7-6
D: .
size: .
CDR3: CASSSLDGTQHF
DNA: TGTGCCAGCAGCTCCCTTGACGGGACCCAGCATTTT